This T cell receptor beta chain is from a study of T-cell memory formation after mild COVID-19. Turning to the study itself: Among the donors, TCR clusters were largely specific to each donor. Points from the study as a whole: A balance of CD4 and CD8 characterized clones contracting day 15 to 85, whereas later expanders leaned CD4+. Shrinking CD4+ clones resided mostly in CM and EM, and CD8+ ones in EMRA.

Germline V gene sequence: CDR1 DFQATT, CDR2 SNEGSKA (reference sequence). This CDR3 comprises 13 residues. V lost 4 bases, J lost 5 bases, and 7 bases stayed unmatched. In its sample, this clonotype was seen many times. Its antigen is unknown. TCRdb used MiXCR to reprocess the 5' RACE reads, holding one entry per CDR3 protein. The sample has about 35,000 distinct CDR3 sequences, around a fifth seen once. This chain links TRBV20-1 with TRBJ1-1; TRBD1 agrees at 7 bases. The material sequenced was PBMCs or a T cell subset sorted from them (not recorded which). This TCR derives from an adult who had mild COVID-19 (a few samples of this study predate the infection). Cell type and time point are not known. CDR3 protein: CSATSHRGTEAFF. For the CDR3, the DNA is TGCAGTGCTACCTCACACAGGGGAACTGAAGCTTTCTTT.